The clone carrying this T cell receptor (beta chain) showed up many times. The antigen is unknown. The data were obtained in a study of T-cell reconstitution after alpha-beta-depleted transplantation in children. The CDR3 is 17 amino acids. Germline CDR1 reads LGHNA; CDR2 reads YNFKEQ. The ends lost 4 bases at V and 0 bases at J; junction bases unmatched: 7. General observations from the study: For some patients, TCRbeta diversity was high at day 60 because of recipient T cells and thymic progenitors that survived. Where alpha-beta T cells came from about two months after transplant was reportedly several hundred expanded graft clones. T cells produced anew were the main source of T-cell counts and diversity one year after transplant.

Unique molecular identifiers were incorporated when the TCRbeta library was constructed. TCRdb recomputed calls from the PCR reads with MiXCR, one row per CDR3 protein. The sample includes 150,000 to 250,000 distinct CDR3 sequences, roughly 6.3% seen only once; the top ten take 4.5%. The TCR comes from a girl under three years old with combined immunodeficiency, due to receive a stem cell transplant. The sample was PBMCs, taken before TCRalphabeta/CD19-depleted stem cell transplant. The rearrangement links TRBV4-2 to TRBJ2-1; TRBD2 aligns across 9 bases. CDR3 nucleotides: TGTGCCAGCAGCCCAAGACTAGCGGCTATCTCCTACAATGAGCAGTTCTTC. It specifies CASSPRLAAISYNEQFF.